The 31 T cell receptor beta chains listed next were all sequenced from one sample in a study of lymphopenia after photon versus proton radiotherapy. TCRdb's copy holds only in-frame clones and misses some; the assay was immunoSEQ multiplex PCR. This repertoire shows 40,000 to 45,000 clones, roughly four fifths found once; its top ten account for less than 30%. This sample comprised peripheral blood, obtained from a patient treated with proton-based radiotherapy. These receptors came from a woman in her seventies with pancreatic cancer.

CDR3 in amino acids: CASSLATVNNSPLHF. Written as DNA, the CDR3 is TGTGCCAGCAGCTTAGCGACAGTGAATAATTCACCCCTCCACTTT. The chain uses TRBV7-8 and TRBJ1-6; TRBD1 might be the D (5 bases). V was cut by 0 bases and J by 5 bases, with 8 bases left in between. The germline CDR1 and CDR2 sequences are SGHVS and FQNEAQ. The CDR3 is made up of 15 amino acids.

In nucleotides, the CDR3 is TGTGCCAGCAGCTTCTCTAGCGGGAGTGGAAATGAGCAGTTCTTC. This codes for CASSFSSGSGNEQFF. The chain uses TRBV11-2 and TRBJ2-1, with 10 bases aligning to TRBD2. The CDR3 extends over 15 amino acids. After removal of 3 bases from V and 7 bases from J, the junction contained 6 bases not matched to a gene. The V gene's germline CDR1 is SGHAT and CDR2 FQNNGV.

This chain uses TRBV4-1 with TRBJ2-5, with a possible D match to TRBD2 (5 bases). The V gene lost 4 bases and the J gene lost 5 bases, with 5 bases spanning the gap. CDR1 and CDR2 from the germline V gene are MGHRA and YSYEKL. This CDR3 is 11 amino acids long. CDR3 DNA: TGCGCCAGCAGCCGGGAGGAGACCCAGTACTTC. Amino acid sequence: CASSREETQYF.

The chain links TRBV18 to TRBJ2-3, with 7 bases matching TRBD1. This CDR3 spans 17 amino acids. The J segment lost 6 bases and the V segment lost 3 bases, leaving 15 bases of the junction unmatched. The germline gives CDR1 KGHSH, CDR2 LQKENI. CDR3 in amino acids: CASSPRQERQGGDTQYF. The CDR3 nucleotides are TGTGCCAGCTCACCCCGACAGGAAAGACAGGGCGGGGATACGCAGTATTTT.

The rearrangement joins TRBV5-4 to TRBJ2-5; D possibly corresponds to TRBD1 (6 bases). The CDR3 loop spans 14 amino acids. Germline CDR1 SGHNT, CDR2 YYREEE (reference sequence). V gave up 0 bases and J gave up 2 bases, with 8 bases separating them. The CDR3 here is CASSLGTEQETQYF. The CDR3 DNA sequence: TGTGCCAGCAGCTTGGGGACAGAACAAGAGACCCAGTACTTC.

The chain joins TRBV4-2 to TRBJ2-3; unclear D gene. The CDR3 has 15 amino acids. Germline V gene data show CDR1 as LGHNA and CDR2 as YNFKEQ. With 5 bases removed from V and 1 base from J, the gap between germline ends came to 13 bases. The CDR3 region is CASSNLVDGTDTQYF. CDR3 bases: TGTGCCAGCAGCAACCTAGTAGATGGCACAGATACGCAGTATTTT.

V and J are TRBV5-4 and TRBJ1-2; a weak D match, TRBD1 (6 bases). V lost 0 bases and J lost 2, with 11 bases in between. Germline CDR1 SGHNT, CDR2 YYREEE (reference sequence). The CDR3 extends over 15 amino acids. This chain's CDR3 is CASSLELGANYGYTF. CDR3 nucleotides: TGTGCCAGCAGCTTGGAGTTGGGGGCAAACTATGGCTACACCTTC.

The chain is built from TRBV19 and TRBJ2-1, with D possibly matching TRBD1 (6 bases). Germline V gives CDR1 LNHDA, CDR2 SQIVND (reference sequence). CDR3 length: 16 residues. Trimming pared 6 bases from V and 0 bases from J, leaving 15 bases between. The CDR3 spells CASSLTGWSSYNEQFF. DNA for the CDR3: TGTGCCAGTAGCCTGACAGGTTGGAGCTCCTACAATGAGCAGTTCTTC.

This clone is deemed medium-sized. This chain uses TRBV19 with TRBJ2-2; no clear D gene. V was shortened by 7 bases and J by 2 bases, with 8 bases between the two germline ends. Germline values: CDR1 LNHDA, CDR2 SQIVND (reference sequence). This CDR3 contains 13 residues. Here the CDR3 reads CASTDANTGELFF. The CDR3 DNA reads TGTGCCAGTACCGACGCCAACACCGGGGAGCTGTTTTTT.

This clone has a handful of counts. The chain combines TRBV7-8 with TRBJ2-1, with a weak D call TRBD1 (5 bases). The CDR3 is made up of 13 amino acids. Germline V lookup: CDR1 SGHVS, CDR2 FQNEAQ. The ends were cut back, 4 bases at V and 3 bases at J, with 7 bases in the middle. This CDR3 is CASSSTDYNEQFF. CDR3 in DNA: TGTGCCAGCAGCTCGACAGACTACAATGAGCAGTTCTTC.

V usage is TRBV11-2 and J usage is TRBJ2-2; TRBD2 is a possible D gene (7 bases). V lost 4 bases and J 5 bases, leaving 17 bases between the germline ends. Germline-derived CDR1 and CDR2 are SGHAT and FQNNGV. There are 16 residues in the CDR3. CDR3 residues: CASSSRGGAPTGELFF. CDR3 coding DNA: TGTGCCAGCAGCTCCCGTGGGGGGGCCCCAACCGGGGAGCTGTTTTTT.

DNA of the CDR3: TGTGCCAGCAGCTTAGACGGGAGGTCATCGGAGACCCAGTACTTC. It specifies CASSLDGRSSETQYF. This chain connects TRBV7-2 to TRBJ2-5; 7 bases agree with TRBD2. The V gene end was trimmed by 1 base and the J gene end by 5 bases; junction bases not matched to a gene: 7. Germline CDR1 SGHTA, CDR2 FQGNSA. The CDR3 runs to 15 residues. The whole variable domain, filled in from reference TRBV7-2 and TRBJ2-5, reads GAGVSQSPSNKVTEKGKDVELRCDPISGHTALYWYRQSLGQGLEFLIYFQGNSAPDKSGLPSDRFSAERTGGSVSTLTIQRTQQEDSAVYLCASSLDGRSSETQYFGPGTRLLVL.

This clone was observed once. This sequence joins TRBV6-5 and TRBJ2-6; the D is unclear. The ends were cut back, 8 bases at V and 0 bases at J, with 11 bases in the middle. The CDR3 runs 15 residues. Germline V gives CDR1 MNHEY, CDR2 SVGAGI. DNA for the CDR3: TGTGCCAGCGGTCACAGAGACTCTGGGGCCAACGTCCTGACTTTC. It specifies CASGHRDSGANVLTF.

V usage is TRBV4-3 and J usage is TRBJ2-6; D unclear. In germline, CDR1 is LGHNA, CDR2 YSLEER. Trimming cost V 0 bases and J 5 bases, with 8 bases left between them. The CDR3 sequence is 15 residues long. The CDR3: CASSQDTSWANVLTF. Written as DNA, the CDR3 is TGCGCCAGCAGCCAAGATACGAGTTGGGCCAACGTCCTGACTTTC.

The chain couples TRBV28 to TRBJ2-7; 8 nucleotides align to TRBD1. Germline CDR1 reads MDHEN; CDR2 reads SYDVKM. The CDR3 is made up of 15 amino acids. The junction had 14 bases not matched to a gene; V was cut back by 5 bases and J by 8 bases. The DNA of the CDR3 is TGTGCCAGCAGTCCCCCCGGGACAGGCCCTACGCAGCAGTACTTC. It codes for CASSPPGTGPTQQYF.

The rearrangement uses TRBV18 and TRBJ2-2, with D uncertain. This CDR3 comprises 14 residues. Germline CDR1 reads KGHSH; CDR2 reads LQKENI. The V gene lost 5 bases and the J gene lost 2 bases, with 9 bases spanning the gap. The CDR3 DNA reads TGTGCCAGCTCAATCAAGACCAACACCGGGGAGCTGTTTTTT. Protein sequence: CASSIKTNTGELFF.

The V gene is TRBV30, the J gene TRBJ2-1, with TRBD2 matching 11 bases. The CDR3 extends over 18 amino acids. The germline V gene has CDR1 GTSNPN and CDR2 SVGIG (reference sequence). Trimming at V came to 3 bases and at J to 3 bases, leaving 13 bases not matched to a gene. CDR3 sequence reads: CAWSRVNSGREFYNEQFF. The CDR3 DNA sequence: TGTGCCTGGAGCAGGGTTAATAGCGGGAGGGAATTCTACAATGAGCAGTTCTTC.

The V and J genes are TRBV7-2 and TRBJ2-7; the D gene is possibly TRBD2 (6 bases). V was shortened by 6 bases and J by 4 bases, with 19 bases between the two germline ends. Per the germline V gene, CDR1 is SGHTA and CDR2 is FQGNSA. The CDR3 sequence is 15 residues long. Here the CDR3 DNA reads TGTGCCAGCAGGGGCTCTAGCGCCATAAAATACGAGCAGTACTTC. Its translation is CASRGSSAIKYEQYF.

This clone was counted only a few times. Here the CDR3 DNA reads TGTGCCAGCAGCTTTAAGTCAGGGCCCAGTGATACGCAGTATTTT. Translation gives CASSFKSGPSDTQYF. The chain employs TRBV7-3 and TRBJ2-3; a weak D match, TRBD1 (5 bases). Germline V gives CDR1 SGHTA, CDR2 FQGTGA. The CDR3 length is 15 residues. The V end was cut by 3 bases, the J end by 6 bases, with 16 bases between.

The chain joins TRBV28 to TRBJ2-2, with D perhaps TRBD2 (6 bases). In germline, CDR1 is MDHEN, CDR2 SYDVKM. V gave up 5 bases and J gave up 4 bases, with 14 bases separating them. The CDR3 extends over 15 amino acids. CDR3 protein: CASSSGRQITGELFF. The CDR3 coding sequence is TGTGCCAGCAGTAGCGGGCGACAGATCACCGGGGAGCTGTTTTTT.

This clone was detected only a few times. V and J are TRBV19 and TRBJ1-1; TRBD1 matches 10 bases. The germline CDR1 and CDR2 sequences are LNHDA and SQIVND (reference sequence). V lost 10 bases to trimming and J lost 3 bases; unmatched junction nucleotides: 5. The length of the CDR3 is 13 residues. CDR3 in amino acids: CATETGGYTEAFF. The CDR3 DNA follows: TGTGCCACCGAGACAGGGGGCTACACTGAAGCTTTCTTT.

This rearrangement joins TRBV30 to TRBJ1-1; possibly TRBD1 for D (5 bases). The CDR3 is 14 residues long. Trimming removed 2 bases from V and 1 base from J, with 11 bases in between. Germline V gene sequence: CDR1 GTSNPN, CDR2 SVGIG (reference sequence). The CDR3 loop is CAWSRAGGNTEAFF. The CDR3 nucleotides are TGTGCCTGGAGTAGGGCGGGGGGGAACACTGAAGCTTTCTTT.

This chain uses TRBV28 with TRBJ1-3; a weak D match, TRBD1 (6 bases). The germline gives CDR1 MDHEN, CDR2 SYDVKM. The CDR3 is 13 residues long. Between the trimmed V and J ends, which lost 3 bases and 3 bases, there was a span of 6 bases. DNA of the CDR3: TGTGCCAGCAGTTTGGACAGTGGAAACACCATATATTTT. Protein: CASSLDSGNTIYF.

CDR3 amino acids: CASSHGQGREQYF. The CDR3 DNA reads TGCGCCAGCTCCCATGGACAGGGGCGCGAGCAGTACTTC. The chain carries TRBV5-1 and TRBJ2-7; 9 bases line up with TRBD1. CDR3 length: 13 residues. Trimming cost V 7 bases and J 6 bases; bases outside gene matches: 8. The V gene's germline CDR1 is SGHRS and CDR2 YFSETQ.

Concerning this clone itself: An end of the junction differs from the germline gene, which may be a read error. The chain joins TRBV5-1 to TRBJ1-4, with 8 bases matching TRBD1. CDR3 length equals 15 residues. Germline lookup yields CDR1 SGHRS and CDR2 YFSETQ. The CDR3 is CAGSLEGQGYEKLFF. DNA of the CDR3: TGCGCCGGCAGCTTGGAAGGACAGGGTTATGAAAAACTGTTTTTT.

This chain links TRBV5-1 with TRBJ2-3, with unresolved D. V gave up 1 base and J gave up 8 bases, with 17 bases separating them. CDR3 size: 15 residues. The V gene's germline CDR1 is SGHRS and CDR2 YFSETQ. CDR3 in amino acids: CASSLSAPSHGTQYF. CDR3 DNA sequence: TGCGCCAGCAGCTTGTCGGCCCCCTCTCATGGTACGCAGTATTTT.

The gene calls are TRBV12-5 and TRBJ2-7; no firm D call. Germline CDR1 and CDR2: LGHNT and FRNRAP. V was cut by 0 bases and J by 5 bases, with 11 bases left in between. The CDR3 is 14 residues long. The CDR3 nucleotides read TGTGCTAGTGGTTTGGTAGGAGTTGGAGACGAGCAGTACTTC. Translating gives CASGLVGVGDEQYF.

The V call is TRBV5-1, the J call TRBJ2-1, with 7 bases identical to TRBD1. This CDR3 is built from 15 residues. Trimming cost V 4 bases and J 7 bases; bases outside gene matches: 11. The germline CDR1 and CDR2 sequences are SGHRS and YFSETQ. The DNA of the CDR3 is TGCGCCAGCAGCGTAGGGGGCTTGGGACCTAATGAGCAGTTCTTC. This codes for CASSVGGLGPNEQFF.

The CDR3 DNA follows: TGTGCCAGCAGCGCCCCAGTAGAGGGGAGAGGGTCTGGGGCCAACGTCCTGACTTTC. This translates into CASSAPVEGRGSGANVLTF. V usage is TRBV9 and J usage is TRBJ2-6, with D tentatively TRBD1 or TRBD2 (5 bases each). The CDR3 loop spans 19 amino acids. V dropped 3 bases and J dropped 1 base, with 20 bases sitting between them. Germline-derived CDR1 and CDR2 are SGDLS and YYNGEE.

The chain has TRBV29-1 and TRBJ2-1; D is perhaps TRBD1 (5 bases). The CDR3 has 11 amino acids. Germline V lookup: CDR1 SQVTM, CDR2 ANQGSEA. V was trimmed by 7 bases and J by 12 bases, leaving 16 bases between them. CDR3 loop: CSALTATVQFF. The CDR3 DNA sequence: TGCAGCGCCTTGACAGCGACGGTGCAGTTCTTC.

This clone has only one observation. The DNA for the CDR3 is TGTGCCAGCAGCCAAGGACAGGAGGTAGCCAAAAACATTCAGTACTTC. Amino acid sequence: CASSQGQEVAKNIQYF. The J gene is TRBJ2-4, the V gene TRBV4-2, with D possibly matching TRBD1 (6 bases). CDR1 is LGHNA and CDR2 is YNFKEQ in the germline V gene. Trimming removed 1 base at V and 0 bases at J, with 10 bases between. The CDR3 extends over 16 amino acids.